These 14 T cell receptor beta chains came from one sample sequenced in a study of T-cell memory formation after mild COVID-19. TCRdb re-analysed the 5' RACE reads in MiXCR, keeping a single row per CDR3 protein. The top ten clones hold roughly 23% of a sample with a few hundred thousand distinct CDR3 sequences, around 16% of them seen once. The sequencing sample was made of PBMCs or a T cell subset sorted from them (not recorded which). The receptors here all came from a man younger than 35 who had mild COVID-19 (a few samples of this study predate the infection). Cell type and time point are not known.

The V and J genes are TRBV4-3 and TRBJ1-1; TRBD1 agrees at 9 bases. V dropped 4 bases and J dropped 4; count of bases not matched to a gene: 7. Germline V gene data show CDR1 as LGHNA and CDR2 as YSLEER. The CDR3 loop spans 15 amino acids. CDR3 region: CASSRRQGGSTEAFF. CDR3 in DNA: TGCGCCAGCAGCCGACGACAGGGGGGGAGCACTGAAGCTTTCTTT.

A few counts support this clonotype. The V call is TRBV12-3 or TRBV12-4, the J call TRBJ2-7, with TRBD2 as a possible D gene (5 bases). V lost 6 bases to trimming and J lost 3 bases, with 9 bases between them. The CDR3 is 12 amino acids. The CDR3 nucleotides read TGTGCCAGCAGCACTAGTTTCTACGAGCAGTACTTC. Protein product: CASSTSFYEQYF.

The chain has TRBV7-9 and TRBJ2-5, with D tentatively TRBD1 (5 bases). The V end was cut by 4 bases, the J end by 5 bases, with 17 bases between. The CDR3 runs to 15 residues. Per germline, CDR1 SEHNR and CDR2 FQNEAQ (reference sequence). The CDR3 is CASSSKTDQWETQYF. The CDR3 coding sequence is TGTGCCAGCAGCTCCAAGACAGACCAATGGGAGACCCAGTACTTC. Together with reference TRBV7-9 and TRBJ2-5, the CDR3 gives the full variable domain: DTGVSQNPRHKITKRGQNVTFRCDPISEHNRLYWYRQTLGQGPEFLTYFQNEAQLEKSRLLSDRFSAERPKGSFSTLEIQRTEQGDSAMYLCASSSKTDQWETQYFGPGTRLLVL.

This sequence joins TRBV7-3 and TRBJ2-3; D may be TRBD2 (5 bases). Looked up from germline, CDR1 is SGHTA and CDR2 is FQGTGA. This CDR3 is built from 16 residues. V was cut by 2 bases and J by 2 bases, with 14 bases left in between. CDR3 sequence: CASSLSGSGLTDTQYF. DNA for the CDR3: TGTGCCAGCAGCTTATCGGGGTCGGGCCTCACAGATACGCAGTATTTT. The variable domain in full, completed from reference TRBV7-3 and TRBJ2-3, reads GAGVSQTPSNKVTEKGKYVELRCDPISGHTALYWYRQSLGQGPEFLIYFQGTGAADDSGLPNDRFFAVRPEGSVSTLKIQRTERGDSAVYLCASSLSGSGLTDTQYFGPGTRLTVL.

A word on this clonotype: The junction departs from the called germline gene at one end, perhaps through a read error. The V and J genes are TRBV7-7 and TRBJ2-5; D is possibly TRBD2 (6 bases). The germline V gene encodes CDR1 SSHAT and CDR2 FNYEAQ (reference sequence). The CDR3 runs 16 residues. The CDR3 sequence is CASSLGGTAGQETQYF. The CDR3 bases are TGTGCTAGCAGCTTGGGCGGGACCGCCGGACAAGAGACCCAGTACTTC.

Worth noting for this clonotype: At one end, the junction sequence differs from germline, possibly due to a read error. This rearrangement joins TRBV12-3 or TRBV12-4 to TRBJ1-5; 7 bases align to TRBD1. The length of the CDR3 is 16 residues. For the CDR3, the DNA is TGTGCCAGCAGTTTATTGGGGGGAGGGGGCAATCACCCCCAGCATTTT. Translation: CASSLLGGGGNHPQHF.

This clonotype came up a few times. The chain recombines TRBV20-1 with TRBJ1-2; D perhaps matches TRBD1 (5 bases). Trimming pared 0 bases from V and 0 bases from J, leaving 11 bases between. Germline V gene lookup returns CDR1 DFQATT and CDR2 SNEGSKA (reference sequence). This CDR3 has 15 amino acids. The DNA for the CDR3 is TGCAGTGCTAGAGATCCTGACAGAACTAACTATGGCTACACCTTC. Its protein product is CSARDPDRTNYGYTF.

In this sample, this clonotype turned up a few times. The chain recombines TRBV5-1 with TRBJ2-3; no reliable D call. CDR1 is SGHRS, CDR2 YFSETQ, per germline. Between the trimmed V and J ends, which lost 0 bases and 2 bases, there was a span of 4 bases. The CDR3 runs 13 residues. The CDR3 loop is CASSLELTDTQYF. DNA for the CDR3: TGCGCCAGCAGCTTGGAACTCACAGATACGCAGTATTTT.

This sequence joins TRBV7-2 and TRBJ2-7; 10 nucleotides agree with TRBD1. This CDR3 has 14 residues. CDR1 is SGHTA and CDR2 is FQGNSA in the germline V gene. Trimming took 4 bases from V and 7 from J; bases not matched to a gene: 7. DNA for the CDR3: TGTGCCAGCAGCTCCTCCGGGACAGGGGTTGAGCAGTACTTC. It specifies CASSSSGTGVEQYF.

DNA for the CDR3: TGCAGCGGGAACAGGGTCGGCTATGGCTACACCTTC. This gives the protein CSGNRVGYGYTF. The V call is TRBV29-1, the J call TRBJ1-2, with TRBD1 as a possible D gene (6 bases). The germline V gene has CDR1 SQVTM and CDR2 ANQGSEA. This CDR3 spans 12 amino acids. V was shortened by 7 bases and J by 4 bases, with 13 bases between the two germline ends.

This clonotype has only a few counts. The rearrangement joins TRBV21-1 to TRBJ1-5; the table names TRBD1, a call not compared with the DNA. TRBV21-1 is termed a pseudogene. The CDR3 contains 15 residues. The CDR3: CASSPQTEGNQPQHF. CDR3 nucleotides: TGTGCCAGCAGCCCACAGACAGAAGGCAATCAGCCCCAGCATTTT.

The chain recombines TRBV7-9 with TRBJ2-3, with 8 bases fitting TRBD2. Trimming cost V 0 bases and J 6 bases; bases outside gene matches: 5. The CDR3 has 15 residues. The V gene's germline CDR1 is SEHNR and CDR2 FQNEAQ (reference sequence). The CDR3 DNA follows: TGTGCCAGCAGCTTAGCGGAAGCGGGGGCTGATACGCAGTATTTT. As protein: CASSLAEAGADTQYF.

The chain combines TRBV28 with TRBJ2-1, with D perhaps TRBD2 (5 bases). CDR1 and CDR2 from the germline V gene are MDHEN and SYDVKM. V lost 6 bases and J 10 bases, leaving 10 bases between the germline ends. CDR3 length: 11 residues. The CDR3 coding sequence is TGTGCCAGCAGAGGAGGCCTCGAGCAGTTCTTC. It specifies CASRGGLEQFF.

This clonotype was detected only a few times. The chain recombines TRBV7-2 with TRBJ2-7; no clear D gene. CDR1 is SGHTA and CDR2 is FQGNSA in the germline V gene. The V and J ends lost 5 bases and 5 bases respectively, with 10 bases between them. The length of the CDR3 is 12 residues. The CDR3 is CASSAYKNEQYF. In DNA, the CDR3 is TGTGCCAGCAGCGCCTACAAGAACGAGCAGTACTTC.